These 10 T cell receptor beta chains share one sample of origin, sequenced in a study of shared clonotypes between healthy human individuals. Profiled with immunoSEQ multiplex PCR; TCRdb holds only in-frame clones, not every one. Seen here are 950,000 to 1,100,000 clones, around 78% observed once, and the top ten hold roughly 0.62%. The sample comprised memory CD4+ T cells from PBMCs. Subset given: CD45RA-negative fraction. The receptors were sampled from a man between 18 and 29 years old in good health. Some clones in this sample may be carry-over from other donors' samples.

This CDR3 reads CASSLRGKSSGANVLTF. The CDR3 DNA reads as TGTGCCAGCAGCTTACGGGGGAAGAGCTCTGGGGCCAACGTCCTGACTTTC. The rearrangement uses TRBV7-8 and TRBJ2-6; weak D call: TRBD2 (6 bases). V was pared by 2 bases and J by 0 bases, with 11 bases between. The CDR3 runs to 17 residues. Per the germline V gene, CDR1 is SGHVS and CDR2 is FQNEAQ.

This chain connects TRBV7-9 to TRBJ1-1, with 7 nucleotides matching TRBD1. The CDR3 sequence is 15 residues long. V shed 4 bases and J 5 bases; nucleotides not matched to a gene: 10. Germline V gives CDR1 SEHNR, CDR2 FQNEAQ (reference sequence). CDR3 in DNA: TGTGCCAGCAGCTCTCCAGGAGGGGGCTTGACTGAAGCTTTCTTT. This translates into CASSSPGGGLTEAFF. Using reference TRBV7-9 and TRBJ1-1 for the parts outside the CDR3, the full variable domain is DTGVSQNPRHKITKRGQNVTFRCDPISEHNRLYWYRQTLGQGPEFLTYFQNEAQLEKSRLLSDRFSAERPKGSFSTLEIQRTEQGDSAMYLCASSSPGGGLTEAFFGQGTRLTVV.

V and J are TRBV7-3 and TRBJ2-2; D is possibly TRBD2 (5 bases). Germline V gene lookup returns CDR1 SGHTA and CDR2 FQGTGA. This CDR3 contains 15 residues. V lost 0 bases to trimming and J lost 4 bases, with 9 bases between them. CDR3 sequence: CASSLTGEITGELFF. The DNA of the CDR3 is TGTGCCAGCAGCTTAACGGGAGAGATCACCGGGGAGCTGTTTTTT.

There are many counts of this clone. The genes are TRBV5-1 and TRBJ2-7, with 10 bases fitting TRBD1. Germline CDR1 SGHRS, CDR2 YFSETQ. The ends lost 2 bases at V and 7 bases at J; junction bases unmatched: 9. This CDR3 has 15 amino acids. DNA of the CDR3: TGCGCCAGCAGCTTTCAGACAGGGGGCAGGGGTGAGCAGTACTTC. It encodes CASSFQTGGRGEQYF.

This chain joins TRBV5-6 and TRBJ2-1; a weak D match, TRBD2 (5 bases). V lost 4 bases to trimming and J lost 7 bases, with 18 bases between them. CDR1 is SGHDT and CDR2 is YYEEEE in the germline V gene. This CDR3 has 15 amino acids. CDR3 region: CASSHQGRAGNEQFF. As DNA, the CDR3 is TGTGCCAGCAGCCACCAAGGGCGGGCTGGGAATGAGCAGTTCTTC.

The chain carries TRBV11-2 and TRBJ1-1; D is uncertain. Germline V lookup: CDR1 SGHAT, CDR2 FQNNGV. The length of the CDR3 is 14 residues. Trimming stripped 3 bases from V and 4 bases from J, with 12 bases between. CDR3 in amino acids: CASSFYALTTEAFF. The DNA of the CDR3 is TGTGCCAGCAGCTTTTATGCGTTGACCACTGAAGCTTTCTTT.

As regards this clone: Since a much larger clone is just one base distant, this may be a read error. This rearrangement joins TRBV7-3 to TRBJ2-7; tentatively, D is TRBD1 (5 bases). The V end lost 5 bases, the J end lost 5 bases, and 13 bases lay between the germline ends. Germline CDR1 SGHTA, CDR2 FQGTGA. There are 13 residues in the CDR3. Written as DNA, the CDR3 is TGTGCCAGCAGCGCCGAGACAGATGACGAGCAGTACTTC. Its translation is CASSAETDDEQYF.

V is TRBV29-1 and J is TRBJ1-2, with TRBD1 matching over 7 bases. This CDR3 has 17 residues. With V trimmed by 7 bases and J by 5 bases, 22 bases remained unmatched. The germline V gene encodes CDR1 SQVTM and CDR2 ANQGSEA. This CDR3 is CSANTGAGSGGPYGYTF. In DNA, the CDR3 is TGCAGCGCCAATACAGGGGCTGGATCAGGGGGTCCTTATGGCTACACCTTC. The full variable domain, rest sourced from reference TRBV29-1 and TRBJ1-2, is SAVISQKPSRDICQRGTSLTIQCQVDSQVTMMFWYRQQPGQSLTLIATANQGSEATYESGFVIDKFPISRPNLTFSTLTVSNMSPEDSSIYLCSANTGAGSGGPYGYTFGSGTRLTVV.

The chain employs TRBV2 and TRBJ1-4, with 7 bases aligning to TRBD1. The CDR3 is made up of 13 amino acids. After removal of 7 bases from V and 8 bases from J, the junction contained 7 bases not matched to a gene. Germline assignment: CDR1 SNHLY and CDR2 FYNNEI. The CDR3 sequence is CASKLTGHEKLFF. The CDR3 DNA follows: TGTGCCAGCAAGCTGACAGGGCACGAAAAACTGTTTTTT.

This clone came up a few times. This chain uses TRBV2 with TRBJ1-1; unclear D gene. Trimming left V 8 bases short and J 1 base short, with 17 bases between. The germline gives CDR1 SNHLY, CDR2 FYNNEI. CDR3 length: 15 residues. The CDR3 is CASFRGSSGNTEAFF. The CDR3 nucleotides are TGTGCCAGCTTTAGAGGGAGCAGTGGGAACACTGAAGCTTTCTTT.